Following are 31 T cell receptor beta chains from one sample sequenced in a study of shared clonotypes between healthy human individuals. The table came from immunoSEQ multiplex PCR; TCRdb's copy has only in-frame clones and leaves some out. The table lists over 2,000,000 clones, roughly 95% of them singletons. Naive CD8 cells lacked CD45RO, underwent positive selection for CCR7 and left out terminally differentiated effector memory CD45RA+ cells. The sample comprised naive CD8+ T cells from PBMCs. The receptor set was obtained from a man between 18 and 35 years old in good health. Some clones in this sample may be carry-over from other donors' samples.

The chain recombines TRBV7-7 with TRBJ2-5; either TRBD1 or TRBD2 may supply D (5 bases each). Trimming took off 4 bases at V and 5 bases at J, with 17 bases between the two ends. Germline-derived CDR1 and CDR2 are SSHAT and FNYEAQ (reference sequence). The CDR3 spans 15 residues. The CDR3 coding sequence is TGTGCCAGCAGCTCGGGACCGGCCCCGACGGAGACCCAGTACTTC. As protein: CASSSGPAPTETQYF.

The CDR3 sequence: CASSYSVEVNTGELFF. CDR3 bases: TGTGCCAGCAGTTACTCCGTCGAAGTGAACACCGGGGAGCTGTTTTTT. This rearrangement joins TRBV6-6 to TRBJ2-2; D is uncertain. Trimming left V 0 bases short and J 1 base short, with 9 bases between. Germline V gene sequence: CDR1 MNHNY, CDR2 SVGAGI (reference sequence). CDR3 length equals 16 residues.

This chain links TRBV11-1 with TRBJ1-1, with 9 bases that match TRBD1. The CDR3 is 15 residues long. CDR1 is SGHAT and CDR2 is FQDESV in the germline V gene (reference sequence). The trim removed 5 bases at V and 1 base at J, leaving 5 bases unmatched. The CDR3 is CASSLTGGWNTEAFF. CDR3 bases: TGTGCCAGCAGCCTCACAGGGGGCTGGAACACTGAAGCTTTCTTT.

V is TRBV28 and J is TRBJ1-5; 9 bases fit TRBD1. V lost 1 base, J lost 3 bases, and 4 bases stayed unmatched. This CDR3 has 16 residues. From germline, CDR1 is MDHEN and CDR2 SYDVKM. CDR3 bases: TGTGCCAGCAGTTTATACGGGACAGGGACCAATCAGCCCCAGCATTTT. As protein: CASSLYGTGTNQPQHF.

The chain is built from TRBV9 and TRBJ1-1; the D is unclear. Per germline, CDR1 SGDLS and CDR2 YYNGEE. The length of the CDR3 is 15 residues. V lost 0 bases and J lost 1, with 10 bases in between. The CDR3 loop reads CASSVVRRGNTEAFF. CDR3 DNA: TGTGCCAGCAGCGTAGTGCGGCGGGGGAACACTGAAGCTTTCTTT. The whole variable domain, filled in from reference TRBV9 and TRBJ1-1, reads DSGVTQTPKHLITATGQRVTLRCSPRSGDLSVYWYQQSLDQGLQFLIQYYNGEERAKGNILERFSAQQFPDLHSELNLSSLELGDSALYFCASSVVRRGNTEAFFGQGTRLTVV.

This chain uses TRBV5-1 with TRBJ1-5; D gene ambiguous. Germline loops: CDR1 SGHRS, CDR2 YFSETQ. The CDR3 extends over 15 amino acids. The V end was cut by 1 base, the J end by 6 bases, with 14 bases between. CDR3 protein: CASSLRPIPSQPQHF. The CDR3 bases are TGCGCCAGCAGCTTGCGTCCAATCCCCAGTCAGCCCCAGCATTTT.

The genes are TRBV19 and TRBJ2-1; D uncertain. The germline V gene encodes CDR1 LNHDA and CDR2 SQIVND (reference sequence). Trimming left V 5 bases short and J 0 bases short, with 14 bases between. The length of the CDR3 is 16 residues. The CDR3 spells CASSGEGLSSYNEQFF. The DNA of the CDR3 is TGTGCCAGTAGTGGGGAAGGGCTGAGCTCCTACAATGAGCAGTTCTTC.

In nucleotides, the CDR3 is TGTGCCAGCAGCTCCCGGGACTTGCCCTACGAGCAGTACTTC. As protein: CASSSRDLPYEQYF. J is TRBJ2-7 and V is TRBV9; D possibly corresponds to TRBD2 (6 bases). CDR1 and CDR2 from the germline V gene are SGDLS and YYNGEE. This CDR3 region has 14 residues. Trimming cost V 4 bases and J 2 bases, with 13 bases left between them.

This rearrangement joins TRBV10-1 to TRBJ2-7; 9 nucleotides line up with TRBD2. V was pared by 3 bases and J by 3 bases, with 3 bases of the junction left unmatched. CDR1 is WNHNN, CDR2 SYGVQD, per germline (reference sequence). There are 14 residues in the CDR3. Here the CDR3 DNA reads TGCGCCAGCAGTGATCAGCGGGAGGTCTACGAGCAGTACTTC. Its translation: CASSDQREVYEQYF.

The CDR3 sequence is CATSSQTGGNEQYF. CDR3 bases: TGTGCCACCAGCAGCCAGACAGGGGGCAACGAGCAGTACTTC. J is TRBJ2-7 and V is TRBV15; 10 positions agree with TRBD1. Germline CDR1 and CDR2: LNHNV and YYDKDF (reference sequence). V gave up 3 bases and J gave up 5 bases; unmatched junction bases: 4. There are 14 residues in the CDR3.

This rearrangement joins TRBV11-2 to TRBJ2-7; TRBD1 might be the D (6 bases). Per the germline V gene, CDR1 is SGHAT and CDR2 is FQNNGV. The CDR3 spans 14 residues. V was cut by 4 bases and J by 2 bases, with 12 bases left in between. The CDR3 nucleotides are TGTGCCAGCAGCTATACAGGGTGGGCCTACGAGCAGTACTTC. Encoded protein: CASSYTGWAYEQYF.

This chain uses TRBV9 with TRBJ2-7; 8 bases are a match to TRBD2. Germline CDR1 reads SGDLS; CDR2 reads YYNGEE. The CDR3 contains 13 residues. Trimming took 3 bases from V and 6 from J; bases not matched to a gene: 5. The CDR3 loop reads CASSGSGKGEQYF. The CDR3 region has the DNA TGTGCCAGCAGCGGTAGCGGGAAGGGCGAGCAGTACTTC.

The chain couples TRBV6-5 to TRBJ2-4, with a possible D match to TRBD1 (5 bases). Between the trimmed V and J ends, which lost 2 bases and 6 bases, there was a span of 11 bases. Germline V CDR1 and CDR2: MNHEY, SVGAGI. The CDR3 runs 14 residues. CDR3 loop: CASSYMFRGNIQYF. The DNA of the CDR3 is TGTGCCAGCAGTTACATGTTTAGGGGAAACATTCAGTACTTC.

The CDR3 DNA sequence: TGTGCCAGCAGCACCCTAGCGGGCCTCTACAATGAGCAGTTCTTC. Its protein is CASSTLAGLYNEQFF. The chain employs TRBV7-9 and TRBJ2-1; 8 bases line up with TRBD2. The CDR3 is made up of 15 amino acids. V was pared by 5 bases and J by 3 bases, with 6 bases of the junction left unmatched. CDR1 is SEHNR and CDR2 is FQNEAQ in the germline V gene (reference sequence).

The rearrangement uses TRBV27 and TRBJ2-3; the D is unclear. The germline gives CDR1 MNHEY, CDR2 SMNVEV (reference sequence). The CDR3 loop spans 13 amino acids. Trimming removed 2 bases from V and 6 bases from J, with 9 bases in between. In DNA, the CDR3 is TGTGCCAGCAGTTTAAAGGCGTGGGATACGCAGTATTTT. It encodes CASSLKAWDTQYF.

Note on this clone: Other nucleotide sequences in the sample specify the same CDR3. This chain joins TRBV19 and TRBJ2-1; TRBD2 aligns across 9 bases. The CDR3 runs to 15 residues. The V gene end was trimmed by 3 bases and the J gene end by 7 bases; junction bases not matched to a gene: 7. Germline V gene lookup returns CDR1 LNHDA and CDR2 SQIVND (reference sequence). The CDR3 here is CASSILAGPGNEQFF. For the CDR3, the DNA is TGTGCCAGTAGTATTCTAGCGGGACCTGGAAATGAGCAGTTCTTC.

The chain employs TRBV5-1 and TRBJ1-1; TRBD1 matches at 8 bases. Germline V gives CDR1 SGHRS, CDR2 YFSETQ. The junction had 12 bases not matched to a gene; V was cut back by 4 bases and J by 10 bases. The CDR3 sequence is 14 residues long. The DNA of the CDR3 is TGCGCCAGCAGCCCCGGGACAGGACTATTTTCAGCTTTCTTT. Translating it yields CASSPGTGLFSAFF.

On this clone: This same CDR3 is encoded by further DNA sequences in the sample. The chain is built from TRBV5-4 and TRBJ2-1; D not resolved. From germline, CDR1 is SGHNT and CDR2 YYREEE (reference sequence). The CDR3 is made up of 12 amino acids. Trimming left V 0 bases short and J 6 bases short, with 4 bases between. The CDR3 DNA sequence: TGTGCCAGCAGCTTGGGCACCAATGAGCAGTTCTTC. The encoded protein is CASSLGTNEQFF.

This clone was counted once. This chain uses TRBV28 with TRBJ2-7; D perhaps matches TRBD2 (7 bases). Per the germline V gene, CDR1 is MDHEN and CDR2 is SYDVKM. With 6 bases removed from V and 6 bases from J, the gap between germline ends came to 15 bases. This CDR3 comprises 13 residues. This chain's CDR3 is CASRAGEGLEQYF. The CDR3 DNA sequence: TGTGCCAGCAGGGCAGGGGAGGGTCTCGAGCAGTACTTC. The full variable domain, its missing parts supplied by reference TRBV28 and TRBJ2-7, is DVKVTQSSRYLVKRTGEKVFLECVQDMDHENMFWYRQDPGLGLRLIYFSYDVKMKEKGDIPEGYSVSREKKERFSLILESASTNQTSMYLCASRAGEGLEQYFGPGTRLTVT.

The chain joins TRBV7-9 to TRBJ2-1; D is unresolved. The V gene's germline CDR1 is SEHNR and CDR2 FQNEAQ (reference sequence). This CDR3 spans 12 amino acids. V lost 6 bases and J 2 bases, leaving 5 bases between the germline ends. The CDR3 DNA sequence: TGTGCCAGCAGGCCACCCTACAATGAGCAGTTCTTC. It encodes CASRPPYNEQFF.

The chain joins TRBV30 to TRBJ2-7, with D perhaps given as TRBD1 or TRBD2 (5 bases each). Germline lookup yields CDR1 GTSNPN and CDR2 SVGIG (reference sequence). The CDR3 spans 18 residues. V lost 1 base to trimming and J lost 6 bases, with 28 bases between them. The CDR3 loop reads CAWSARDGTWGGLLEQYF. The CDR3 coding sequence is TGTGCCTGGAGTGCCCGGGACGGCACTTGGGGTGGTCTGCTCGAGCAGTACTTC.

The V and J genes are TRBV5-6 and TRBJ2-1, with D hard to call. The CDR3 is 13 amino acids. The germline V gene has CDR1 SGHDT and CDR2 YYEEEE. The V and J ends lost 6 bases and 0 bases respectively, with 7 bases between them. For the CDR3, the DNA is TGTGCCAGCACGAGGTCCTCCTACAATGAGCAGTTCTTC. Translating gives CASTRSSYNEQFF.

This clone was recorded only once. The chain uses TRBV28 and TRBJ1-5; D may be TRBD1 (5 bases). The CDR3 runs 16 residues. V lost 2 bases, J lost 7 bases, and 18 bases lay in between. Germline lookup yields CDR1 MDHEN and CDR2 SYDVKM. The CDR3 sequence is CASSLGAATGQQPQHF. The CDR3 nucleotides read TGTGCCAGCAGTTTAGGGGCAGCCACTGGGCAACAGCCCCAGCATTTT.

The V call is TRBV28, the J call TRBJ2-1, with D hard to call. CDR3 length equals 16 residues. V shed 6 bases and J shed 0 bases, with 15 bases lying between them. Germline V gene lookup returns CDR1 MDHEN and CDR2 SYDVKM. The CDR3, as DNA: TGTGCCAGCAGCACGACTTTGGAGAGCTCCTACAATGAGCAGTTCTTC. Translating it yields CASSTTLESSYNEQFF.

The rearrangement links TRBV9 to TRBJ2-3, with D unclear. This CDR3 has 16 residues. In germline, CDR1 is SGDLS, CDR2 YYNGEE. Trimming stripped 4 bases from V and 4 bases from J, with 19 bases between. DNA of the CDR3: TGTGCCAGCAGCCCACGGCACTCTGATATATCAGATACGCAGTATTTT. Its translation is CASSPRHSDISDTQYF.

This chain uses TRBV28 with TRBJ1-2; D ambiguous. CDR3 length: 16 amino acids. V shed 6 bases and J shed 4 bases, with 21 bases lying between them. Germline assignment: CDR1 MDHEN and CDR2 SYDVKM. DNA of the CDR3: TGTGCCAGCAGCCGGCGGGAGAAGGCCTTCTTCTATGGCTACACCTTC. Protein sequence: CASSRREKAFFYGYTF.

V gene TRBV2 combines with J gene TRBJ2-2, with 10 nucleotides matching TRBD1. The V and J ends lost 11 bases and 5 bases, in that order; junction bases with no gene match: 11. Germline-derived CDR1 and CDR2 are SNHLY and FYNNEI. There are 15 residues in the CDR3. CDR3 coding DNA: TGTGCCCTCCGGACAGGGGGTTCTCGAACCGGGGAGCTGTTTTTT. As protein: CALRTGGSRTGELFF.

The chain recombines TRBV27 with TRBJ2-7; perhaps TRBD2 as D (5 bases). The V end lost 3 bases, the J end lost 0 bases, and 15 bases lay between the germline ends. Germline lookup yields CDR1 MNHEY and CDR2 SMNVEV (reference sequence). The CDR3 loop spans 16 amino acids. This chain's CDR3 is CASSFNSVGSSYEQYF. Written as DNA, the CDR3 is TGTGCCAGCAGTTTTAATAGTGTGGGGAGCTCCTACGAGCAGTACTTC.

This rearrangement joins TRBV7-9 to TRBJ2-1; 7 bases line up with TRBD2. The V gene's germline CDR1 is SEHNR and CDR2 FQNEAQ (reference sequence). CDR3 size: 15 residues. V was clipped by 4 bases and J by 4 bases; unmatched bases: 7. CDR3 sequence (DNA): TGTGCCAGCAGCTCCGGGGTAGCGGGTTACAATGAGCAGTTCTTC. Its translation is CASSSGVAGYNEQFF.

CDR3 nucleotides: TGTGCCAGCAGCTTACCTCCGAACAATGAGCAGTTCTTC. It encodes CASSLPPNNEQFF. This chain joins TRBV11-3 and TRBJ2-1; D is undetermined. Trimming took 2 bases from V and 5 from J, leaving 7 bases between them. This CDR3 contains 13 residues. In germline, CDR1 is SGHNT, CDR2 YENEEA.

The chain joins TRBV27 to TRBJ2-7, with D maybe TRBD1 (5 bases). The CDR3 totals 14 residues. V lost 2 bases and J lost 3, with 11 bases in between. Looked up from germline, CDR1 is MNHEY and CDR2 is SMNVEV (reference sequence). CDR3 sequence reads: CASSLRGFGYEQYF. The CDR3, as DNA: TGTGCCAGCAGTTTAAGGGGCTTCGGCTACGAGCAGTACTTC.